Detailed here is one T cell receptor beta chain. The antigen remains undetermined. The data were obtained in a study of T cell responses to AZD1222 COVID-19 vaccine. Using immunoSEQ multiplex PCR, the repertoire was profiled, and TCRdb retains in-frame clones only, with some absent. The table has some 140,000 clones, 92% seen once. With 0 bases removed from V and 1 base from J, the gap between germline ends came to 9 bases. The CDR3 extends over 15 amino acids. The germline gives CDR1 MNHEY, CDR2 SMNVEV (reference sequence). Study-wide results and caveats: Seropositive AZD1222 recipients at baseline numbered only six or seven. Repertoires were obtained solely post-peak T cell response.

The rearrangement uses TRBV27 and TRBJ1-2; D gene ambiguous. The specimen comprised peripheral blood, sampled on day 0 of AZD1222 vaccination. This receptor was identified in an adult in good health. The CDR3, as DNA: TGTGCCAGCAGTTTATCGAGGGCATATAACTATGGCTACACCTTC. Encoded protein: CASSLSRAYNYGYTF.